Below are 27 T cell receptor beta chains sequenced from a single sample in a study of cytomegalovirus exposure and HLA in healthy donors. A multiplex PCR was run with 60 Vbeta primers and 13 Jbeta primers. TCRdb's copy holds only in-frame clones and misses some; the assay was immunoSEQ multiplex PCR. The sample lists about 160,000 clones, roughly 82% occurring once. Sequences were obtained from PBMCs. The origin of the receptors is a girl aged 5-17 years in good health and CMV-seropositive.

This rearrangement joins TRBV30 to TRBJ2-6, with 10 bases that match TRBD2. The germline CDR1 and CDR2 sequences are GTSNPN and SVGIG (reference sequence). Trimming took 3 bases from V and 0 from J; bases not matched to a gene: 2. The CDR3 spans 16 residues. The CDR3 loop reads CAWRLAGNSGANVLTF. The CDR3 DNA sequence: TGTGCCTGGAGACTAGCGGGGAACTCTGGGGCCAACGTCCTGACTTTC.

This chain uses TRBV5-4 with TRBJ2-4; 11 bases align to TRBD1. V was clipped by 4 bases and J by 0 bases; unmatched bases: 3. CDR1 is SGHNT, CDR2 YYREEE, per germline (reference sequence). The CDR3 has 16 amino acids. CDR3 DNA sequence: TGTGCCAGCAGCCTCGGGACAGGGGGAGCCAAAAACATTCAGTACTTC. Amino acids: CASSLGTGGAKNIQYF.

V usage is TRBV27 and J usage is TRBJ2-1; possible D gene TRBD2, 6 bases. The CDR3 is 14 residues long. CDR1 and CDR2 from the germline V gene are MNHEY and SMNVEV (reference sequence). Deletions cut 7 bases from V and 6 bases from J, with 16 bases between. CDR3 amino acids: CASMGGKNANEQFF. CDR3 in DNA: TGTGCCAGCATGGGGGGAAAGAATGCCAATGAGCAGTTCTTC.

The V gene is TRBV7-2, the J gene TRBJ2-5; weak D call: TRBD1 (6 bases). Germline V CDR1 and CDR2: SGHTA, FQGNSA. The V end was cut by 4 bases, the J end by 2 bases, with 8 bases between. This CDR3 region has 13 residues. CDR3 nucleotide sequence: TGTGCCAGCAGCTCGGACAGACAAGAGACCCAGTACTTC. This sequence encodes CASSSDRQETQYF.

This chain links TRBV4-3 with TRBJ2-1; possible D gene TRBD2, 6 bases. CDR3 length: 13 amino acids. The V gene lost 3 bases and the J gene lost 10 bases, with 13 bases spanning the gap. Germline V gene data show CDR1 as LGHNA and CDR2 as YSLEER. The CDR3 here is CASSHRDSREQFF. CDR3 bases: TGCGCCAGCAGCCACAGGGACTCCCGGGAGCAGTTCTTC.

Comment on this clone: Different DNA sequences within this sample yield the same CDR3. This chain joins TRBV11-2 and TRBJ1-1, with D possibly matching TRBD1 (5 bases). V gave up 5 bases and J gave up 5 bases, with 6 bases separating them. CDR3 length: 11 residues. The germline V gene has CDR1 SGHAT and CDR2 FQNNGV. The chain's CDR3 is CASSRGTEAFF. The CDR3, as DNA: TGTGCCAGCAGCCGGGGGACTGAAGCTTTCTTT.

This chain connects TRBV18 to TRBJ2-4, with D maybe TRBD1 (6 bases). CDR1 and CDR2 (germline): KGHSH, LQKENI. The CDR3 sequence is 16 residues long. V lost 0 bases and J lost 4, with 13 bases in between. CDR3 sequence: CASSPPDRTGKNIQYF. CDR3 DNA: TGTGCCAGCTCACCACCAGACAGGACGGGTAAAAACATTCAGTACTTC.

The chain links TRBV9 to TRBJ2-3, with 15 bases that match TRBD2. Germline values: CDR1 SGDLS, CDR2 YYNGEE. The ends lost 4 bases at V and 5 bases at J; junction bases unmatched: 2. The CDR3 totals 15 residues. The CDR3, as DNA: TGTGCCAGCAGCAGGGGACTAGCGGGGGGAGATACGCAGTATTTT. The encoded protein is CASSRGLAGGDTQYF.

This chain links TRBV28 with TRBJ2-2; 8 bases fit TRBD2. V dropped 3 bases and J dropped 0; count of bases not matched to a gene: 6. This CDR3 is built from 17 residues. From germline, CDR1 is MDHEN and CDR2 SYDVKM. CDR3 loop: CASSFLIAGPNTGELFF. Here the CDR3 DNA reads TGTGCCAGCAGTTTCTTGATAGCGGGACCGAACACCGGGGAGCTGTTTTTT.

The gene calls are TRBV27 and TRBJ1-1; 8 bases agree with TRBD1. Germline trimming cut 4 bases from V and 0 bases from J; bases unmatched to any gene: 7. Germline-derived CDR1 and CDR2 are MNHEY and SMNVEV (reference sequence). This CDR3 is 16 amino acids long. The CDR3 spells CASSSPYRGMNTEAFF. CDR3 in DNA: TGTGCCAGCAGTTCGCCCTACAGGGGGATGAACACTGAAGCTTTCTTT.

J is TRBJ2-2 and V is TRBV2, with 14 bases fitting TRBD2. Trimming took 11 bases from V and 1 from J; bases not matched to a gene: 6. The CDR3 extends over 16 amino acids. The germline V gene has CDR1 SNHLY and CDR2 FYNNEI. Here the CDR3 DNA reads TGTGCCGGCGGACTAGCGGGGGGACTGAACACCGGGGAGCTGTTTTTT. It translates to CAGGLAGGLNTGELFF. Full variable domain (missing parts from reference TRBV2 and TRBJ2-2): EPEVTQTPSHQVTQMGQEVILRCVPISNHLYFYWYRQILGQKVEFLVSFYNNEISEKSEIFDDQFSVERPDGSNFTLKIRSTKLEDSAMYFCAGGLAGGLNTGELFFGEGSRLTVL.

This sequence joins TRBV4-3 and TRBJ1-3; TRBD1 agrees at 7 bases. With 0 bases clipped from V and 3 bases from J, the junction kept 8 bases outside the gene matches. The germline V gene encodes CDR1 LGHNA and CDR2 YSLEER. The length of the CDR3 is 17 residues. CDR3 sequence: CASSQDPLRGLGNTIYF. DNA of the CDR3: TGCGCCAGCAGCCAAGATCCATTGAGGGGGCTTGGAAACACCATATATTTT.

This clone occurred a few times. The chain links TRBV29-1 to TRBJ1-3; perhaps TRBD1 as D (6 bases). Germline V gene lookup returns CDR1 SQVTM and CDR2 ANQGSEA. CDR3 length equals 15 residues. V lost 4 bases and J 3 bases, leaving 16 bases between the germline ends. The CDR3 spells CSVVGGDVVGNTIYF. CDR3 coding DNA: TGCAGCGTTGTTGGGGGCGATGTTGTTGGAAACACCATATATTTT.

V usage is TRBV7-9 and J usage is TRBJ1-1; D not resolved. Germline V gene data show CDR1 as SEHNR and CDR2 as FQNEAQ (reference sequence). This CDR3 has 18 residues. The ends were cut back, 1 base at V and 1 base at J, with 19 bases in the middle. The CDR3 bases are TGTGCCAGCAGCTTAGAATGGTTTAGGGAGGTGTCGAACACTGAAGCTTTCTTT. This translates into CASSLEWFREVSNTEAFF.

The rearrangement links TRBV25-1 to TRBJ2-2, with 11 bases identical to TRBD2. The CDR3 has 15 amino acids. The germline gives CDR1 MGHDK, CDR2 SYGVNS. The V and J ends lost 4 bases and 4 bases, in that order; junction bases with no gene match: 2. CDR3 nucleotide sequence: TGTGCCAGCAGTGTACTAGCGGGAGTCACCGGGGAGCTGTTTTTT. Translating gives CASSVLAGVTGELFF.

This chain joins TRBV30 and TRBJ1-2; 7 bases fit TRBD1. V trimming: 2 bases; J trimming: 2 bases; junction bases outside the gene matches: 5. The germline V gene encodes CDR1 GTSNPN and CDR2 SVGIG (reference sequence). The CDR3 has 14 residues. The CDR3 sequence: CAWSSAGGNYGYTF. DNA for the CDR3: TGTGCCTGGAGTTCGGCAGGGGGGAACTATGGCTACACCTTC.

The chain has TRBV5-1 and TRBJ2-7; D remains ambiguous. The CDR3 totals 14 residues. Germline V gene lookup returns CDR1 SGHRS and CDR2 YFSETQ. The V and J ends lost 0 bases and 0 bases respectively, with 7 bases between them. The CDR3 region has the DNA TGCGCCAGCAGCTTGGTGGGCAACTCCTACGAGCAGTACTTC. Its translation: CASSLVGNSYEQYF.

This sequence joins TRBV7-8 and TRBJ2-3; 8 bases are a match to TRBD2. Germline V lookup: CDR1 SGHVS, CDR2 FQNEAQ. The CDR3 is made up of 15 amino acids. The V and J ends lost 1 base and 4 bases, in that order; junction bases with no gene match: 4. The CDR3: CASSLGLAGSDTQYF. The CDR3 nucleotides read TGTGCCAGCAGCTTAGGGCTAGCGGGCTCAGATACGCAGTATTTT.

This chain joins TRBV28 and TRBJ1-4, with D unclear. The CDR3 contains 11 residues. The germline V gene encodes CDR1 MDHEN and CDR2 SYDVKM. Trimming stripped 7 bases from V and 4 bases from J, with 4 bases between. The CDR3 nucleotides are TGTGCCAGCATCCGTAATGAAAAACTGTTTTTT. This encodes CASIRNEKLFF.

The CDR3: CASSPRQLYQETQYF. CDR3 coding DNA: TGTGCCAGCAGTCCCCGACAGCTTTACCAAGAGACCCAGTACTTC. The V and J genes are TRBV28 and TRBJ2-5; D may be TRBD1 (5 bases). The V gene lost 5 bases and the J gene lost 0 bases, with 13 bases spanning the gap. The V gene's germline CDR1 is MDHEN and CDR2 SYDVKM. The CDR3 contains 15 residues. Full variable domain (rest looked up from reference TRBV28 and TRBJ2-5): DVKVTQSSRYLVKRTGEKVFLECVQDMDHENMFWYRQDPGLGLRLIYFSYDVKMKEKGDIPEGYSVSREKKERFSLILESASTNQTSMYLCASSPRQLYQETQYFGPGTRLLVL.

CDR3 in amino acids: CASSRRGTGLYEQYF. Written as DNA, the CDR3 is TGTGCCAGCAGCCGCCGGGGGACAGGACTCTACGAGCAGTACTTC. The J gene is TRBJ2-7, the V gene TRBV27; 8 bases are a match to TRBD1. Germline CDR1 MNHEY, CDR2 SMNVEV (reference sequence). The ends lost 6 bases at V and 3 bases at J; junction bases unmatched: 10. The CDR3 runs 15 residues.

The genes are TRBV6-1 and TRBJ2-5, with 7 bases aligning to TRBD2. Germline V CDR1 and CDR2: MNHNS, SASEGT. V was clipped by 6 bases and J by 5 bases; unmatched bases: 12. The CDR3 is 15 residues long. The CDR3 loop is CASRGWGGRTETQYF. Here the CDR3 DNA reads TGTGCCAGCAGGGGTTGGGGCGGGAGAACGGAGACCCAGTACTTC.

The chain employs TRBV30 and TRBJ1-2; 10 nucleotides agree with TRBD1. Germline-derived CDR1 and CDR2 are GTSNPN and SVGIG (reference sequence). J lost 1 base, V lost 3 bases, and 11 bases had no gene match. The length of the CDR3 is 17 residues. CDR3 bases: TGTGCCTGGAGGATGGACAGGGGGAAGACTTTTAACTATGGCTACACCTTC. Translated, it gives CAWRMDRGKTFNYGYTF. The full variable domain, its missing parts supplied by reference TRBV30 and TRBJ1-2, is SQTIHQWPATLVQPVGSPLSLECTVEGTSNPNLYWYRQAAGRGLQLLFYSVGIGQISSEVPQNLSASRPQDRQFILSSKKLLLSDSGFYLCAWRMDRGKTFNYGYTFGSGTRLTVV.

This clone has a single count. The CDR3, as DNA: TGTGCCAGCAGCCTGGGGGGACTAGCGGGGTACACGCAGTATTTT. Translated: CASSLGGLAGYTQYF. The chain couples TRBV14 to TRBJ2-3; 13 bases fit TRBD2. The CDR3 contains 15 residues. Germline trimming cut 4 bases from V and 9 bases from J; bases unmatched to any gene: 7. Germline lookup yields CDR1 SGHDN and CDR2 FVKESK.

This chain uses TRBV5-6 with TRBJ2-6; D gene uncertain. The CDR3 sequence is 15 residues long. In germline, CDR1 is SGHDT, CDR2 YYEEEE. V was cut by 4 bases and J by 0 bases, with 8 bases left in between. Written as DNA, the CDR3 is TGTGCCAGCAGCAGAACAAGCTCTGGGGCCAACGTCCTGACTTTC. Its translation: CASSRTSSGANVLTF.

This chain connects TRBV29-1 to TRBJ1-5; 9 bases line up with TRBD1. The junction had 6 bases not matched to a gene; V was cut back by 8 bases and J by 7 bases. Looked up from germline, CDR1 is SQVTM and CDR2 is ANQGSEA. The CDR3 totals 12 residues. The CDR3 DNA is TGCAGCCCAGGACAGGGGCCCCAGCCCCAGCATTTT. Its translation is CSPGQGPQPQHF.

The chain links TRBV29-1 to TRBJ1-1; 8 bases line up with TRBD1. The CDR3 covers 12 residues. Germline values: CDR1 SQVTM, CDR2 ANQGSEA. With V trimmed by 7 bases and J by 8 bases, 9 bases remained unmatched. CDR3 sequence: CSARQGSAEAFF. DNA of the CDR3: TGCAGCGCCAGACAGGGGTCCGCCGAAGCTTTCTTT.